This paragraph covers one T cell receptor (beta chain) sequence. Its antigen is not identified. Time point defined: longitudinal time-point 1 (baseline). It was blood bank volunteers in Maryland, USA who made up the healthy controls. Every sequencing run drew on 15-18 subjects and yielded over 170 million TCR-beta sequences. TCRdb passed the 5' RACE reads through MiXCR, listing each CDR3 protein once. The data hold tens of thousands of distinct CDR3 sequences, with approximately 10% observed a single time. Unmatched junction bases numbered 6, after V lost 1 base and J lost 4 bases. Germline CDR1 and CDR2: SGHRS and YFSETQ. The CDR3 consists of 15 residues. The data stem from a study of neurological immune-mediated disorders. Points from the study as a whole: HTLV-1-associated myelopathy had the most TCR clonal expansion, whereas multiple sclerosis had the least (lower than in healthy controls). Across subjects, no CDR3 amino acid sequence appeared in expanded clones of more than one subject, a finding that suggested private repertoires in all groups.

Sample: PBMCs. The chain combines TRBV5-1 with TRBJ2-3; 7 bases line up with TRBD2. The receptor comes from a man between 25 and 39 years old in good health. As DNA, the CDR3 is TGCGCCAGCAGCTTGCAGGGAGGGACGGCAGATACGCAGTATTTT. This sequence encodes CASSLQGGTADTQYF.